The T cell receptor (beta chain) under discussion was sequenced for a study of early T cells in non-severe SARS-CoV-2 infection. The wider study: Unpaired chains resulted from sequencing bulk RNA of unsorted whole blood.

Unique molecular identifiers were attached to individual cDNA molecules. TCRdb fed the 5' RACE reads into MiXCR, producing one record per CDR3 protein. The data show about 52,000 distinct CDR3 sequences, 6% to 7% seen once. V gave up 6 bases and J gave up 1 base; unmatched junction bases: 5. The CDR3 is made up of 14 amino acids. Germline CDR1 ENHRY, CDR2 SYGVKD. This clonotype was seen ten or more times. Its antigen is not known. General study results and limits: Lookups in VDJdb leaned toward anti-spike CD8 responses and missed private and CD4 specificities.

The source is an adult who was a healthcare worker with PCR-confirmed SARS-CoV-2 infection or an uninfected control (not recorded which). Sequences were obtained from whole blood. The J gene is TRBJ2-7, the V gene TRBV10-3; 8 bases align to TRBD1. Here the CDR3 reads CAIRGTGDSYEQYF. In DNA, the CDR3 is TGTGCCATCAGGGGGACAGGTGATTCCTACGAGCAGTACTTC.